A selection of T cell receptor beta chains follows, all from one sample in a study of shared clonotypes between healthy human individuals. Profiled with immunoSEQ multiplex PCR; TCRdb holds only in-frame clones, not every one. The table records some 2,500,000 clones, less than 95% of them present only once. Sequenced sample: naive CD4+ T cells from PBMCs. The receptors here all came from a man aged 18 to 29 in good health. Some clones in this sample may be carry-over from other donors' samples. Each CDR3 is given without its conserved first and last residue. The order of the fields is V gene, CDR3 length, CDR3 protein.

v_call: TRBV5-8; cdr3_length: 12; cdr3_aa: ASSQTTFPDTQY
v_call: TRBV25-1; cdr3_length: 15; cdr3_aa: ASSAPWGRGGQEAQY
v_call: TRBV29-1; cdr3_length: 11; cdr3_aa: SVEDTNQETQY
v_call: TRBV10-3; cdr3_length: 9; cdr3_aa: ASKSQETQY
v_call: TRBV28; cdr3_length: 10; cdr3_aa: ASSISRGGQF
v_call: TRBV14; cdr3_length: 15; cdr3_aa: ASSQERGLAGANEQF
v_call: TRBV5-1; cdr3_length: 13; cdr3_aa: ASSLEGGVDTEAF
v_call: TRBV19; cdr3_length: 15; cdr3_aa: ASSPQGEAGGNYEQY
v_call: TRBV28; cdr3_length: 12; cdr3_aa: ASSLREGAGELF
v_call: TRBV10-3; cdr3_length: 11; cdr3_aa: AINGGSDTEAF
v_call: TRBV27; cdr3_length: 13; cdr3_aa: ASSLAPTLNQPQH
v_call: TRBV28; cdr3_length: 11; cdr3_aa: ASSLSFSYEQY
v_call: TRBV30; cdr3_length: 12; cdr3_aa: ACVSDRAVGGYT
v_call: TRBV5-1; cdr3_length: 12; cdr3_aa: ASSFRAAADTQY
v_call: TRBV5-1; cdr3_length: 13; cdr3_aa: ASSLVSGPNQPQH
v_call: TRBV5-1; cdr3_length: 13; cdr3_aa: ASSPGLAATYEQY
v_call: TRBV19; cdr3_length: 12; cdr3_aa: ASKTAVSSYEQY
v_call: TRBV28; cdr3_length: 13; cdr3_aa: ASRYRGSSYNEQF
v_call: TRBV11-2; cdr3_length: 12; cdr3_aa: ASSLDPTYDEQY
v_call: TRBV28; cdr3_length: 15; cdr3_aa: ASTPFGGSTSNNEQF
v_call: TRBV6-1; cdr3_length: 11; cdr3_aa: ASNSRELDGYT
v_call: TRBV10-3; cdr3_length: 14; cdr3_aa: AISGTSGILTGELF
v_call: TRBV28; cdr3_length: 14; cdr3_aa: ASSLLQPSGNQPQH
v_call: TRBV28; cdr3_length: 13; cdr3_aa: ASSLQPQGRGEQF
v_call: TRBV6-5; cdr3_length: 11; cdr3_aa: ASRLDRGHEQY
v_call: TRBV29-1; cdr3_length: 11; cdr3_aa: SVRTDRNYEQY
v_call: TRBV28; cdr3_length: 12; cdr3_aa: ASGRTGAPSALY
v_call: TRBV28; cdr3_length: 16; cdr3_aa: ASSPPLVRALLNTEAF
v_call: TRBV7-2; cdr3_length: 14; cdr3_aa: ASRRGLAGDTDEQF
v_call: TRBV19; cdr3_length: 14; cdr3_aa: ASSTRDRGSPYEQY
v_call: TRBV19; cdr3_length: 13; cdr3_aa: ASSVGQANSYEQY
v_call: TRBV28; cdr3_length: 14; cdr3_aa: ASSAAGYVSYNEQF
v_call: TRBV19; cdr3_length: 13; cdr3_aa: ASSILLAGGGEQY
v_call: TRBV28; cdr3_length: 15; cdr3_aa: ASSLWGQGRTGNTIY
v_call: TRBV5-6; cdr3_length: 14; cdr3_aa: ASSNLRHPSVNEQF
v_call: TRBV28; cdr3_length: 10; cdr3_aa: ASRPTLSGYT
v_call: TRBV5-1; cdr3_length: 14; cdr3_aa: ASSWGQSATNEKLF
v_call: TRBV5-1; cdr3_length: 10; cdr3_aa: ASRGFSDEQY
v_call: TRBV6-6; cdr3_length: 14; cdr3_aa: ASTDTGGATKNIQY
v_call: TRBV12-1; cdr3_length: 11; cdr3_aa: ASSLKRAYEQY
v_call: TRBV19; cdr3_length: 13; cdr3_aa: ASSMDRVNNQPQH
v_call: TRBV11-2; cdr3_length: 16; cdr3_aa: ASSRRTSGRRSTDTQY
v_call: TRBV7-3; cdr3_length: 11; cdr3_aa: ASSYEYTDTQY
v_call: TRBV30; cdr3_length: 12; cdr3_aa: AWSGAGGSEKLF
v_call: TRBV6-1; cdr3_length: 11; cdr3_aa: ASSEGPWGMAF
v_call: TRBV5-6; cdr3_length: 15; cdr3_aa: ASSLSGQGPIRETQY
v_call: TRBV28; cdr3_length: 13; cdr3_aa: ASNLPSGLPYEQY
v_call: TRBV7-9; cdr3_length: 12; cdr3_aa: ASNAVGAEGGYT
v_call: TRBV5-7; cdr3_length: 14; cdr3_aa: ASSDHTGTGSNEQF
v_call: TRBV9; cdr3_length: 13; cdr3_aa: ASSVTSGSYNEQF